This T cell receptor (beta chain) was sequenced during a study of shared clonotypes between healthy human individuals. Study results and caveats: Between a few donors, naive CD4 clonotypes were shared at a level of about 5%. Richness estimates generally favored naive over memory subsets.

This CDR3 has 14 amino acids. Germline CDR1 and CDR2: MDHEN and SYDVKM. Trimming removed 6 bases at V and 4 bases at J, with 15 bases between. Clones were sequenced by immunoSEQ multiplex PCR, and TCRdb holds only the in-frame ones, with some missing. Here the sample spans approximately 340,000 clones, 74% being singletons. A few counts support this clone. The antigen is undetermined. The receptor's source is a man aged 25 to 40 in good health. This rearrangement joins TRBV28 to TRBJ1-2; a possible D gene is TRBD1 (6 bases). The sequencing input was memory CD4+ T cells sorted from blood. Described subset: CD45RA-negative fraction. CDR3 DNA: TGTGCCAGCAGACCCTTTACAGGGATCTATGGCTACACCTTC. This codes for CASRPFTGIYGYTF.